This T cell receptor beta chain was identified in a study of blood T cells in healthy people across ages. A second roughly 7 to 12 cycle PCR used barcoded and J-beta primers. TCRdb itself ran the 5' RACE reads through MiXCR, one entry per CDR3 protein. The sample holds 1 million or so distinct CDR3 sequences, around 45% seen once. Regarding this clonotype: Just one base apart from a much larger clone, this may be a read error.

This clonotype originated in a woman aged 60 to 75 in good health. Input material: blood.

The chain's CDR3 is CASSYRSSGANVLTF. The CDR3 DNA is TGTGCCAGCAGTTACAGGAGCTCTGGGGCCAACGTCCTGACTTTC. This chain uses TRBV6-6 with TRBJ2-6, with unresolved D. From germline, CDR1 is MNHNY and CDR2 SVGAGI (reference sequence). The V gene lost 2 bases and the J gene lost 0 bases, with 5 bases spanning the gap. The CDR3 is 15 amino acids.